This TCR beta chain derives from a study of breast tumors, draining lymph nodes, adjacent tissues. Study-wide points: Tumor repertoires ranked between lymph nodes and nontumor tissue in diversity, with V and J gene preferences. Tumor and nontumor repertoires were significantly more similar in luminal-like than in basal-like breast cancer.

V dropped 0 bases and J dropped 8 bases, with 10 bases sitting between them. The CDR3 runs to 13 residues. The germline CDR1 and CDR2 sequences are SNHLY and FYNNEI. This clonotype was seen ten or more times. Its specificity is unknown. Axillary draining lymph nodes of breast cancer patients supplied the node samples. TCRdb ran MiXCR on the multiplex PCR reads and lists one entry per CDR3 protein. The sample carries over 100,000 distinct CDR3 sequences, under 25% recorded once. Material: axillary lymph node tissue. The chain employs TRBV2 and TRBJ1-2; no clear D. The sequence was collected from a female donor with breast cancer. Some clones in this sample may be carry-over from other donors' samples. CDR3 in amino acids: CASSEAASGGYTF. CDR3 nucleotides: TGTGCCAGCAGTGAAGCTGCTTCGGGAGGCTACACCTTC.